This TCR beta chain was sequenced during a study of somatic mutations in cytotoxic T cells in rheumatoid arthritis. Libraries were prepared by immunoSEQ multiplex PCR; TCRdb keeps only in-frame clonotypes and omits some of them. Here the sample spans 6,800 or so clones, 87% being singletons. Study findings and constraints: The modest underrepresentation of TRBV07 observed in rheumatoid arthritis patients was not subjected to multiple-comparison adjustment.

Germline CDR1 SSHAT, CDR2 FNYEAQ (reference sequence). The CDR3 covers 15 residues. Trimming removed 3 bases at V and 0 bases at J, with 9 bases between. Each population, CD4+ and CD8+ cells, was isolated by positive magnetic bead selection and checked for purity by flow cytometry. This clone was recorded once. Its antigen is not known. The chain uses TRBV7-7 and TRBJ1-3, with D perhaps TRBD1 (5 bases). The source material was CD8+ T cells sorted from blood. The receptor's source is a man aged 35-49 years with rheumatoid arthritis. The chain's CDR3 is CASSLGRGSGNTIYF. DNA for the CDR3: TGTGCCAGCAGCTTGGGAAGGGGCTCTGGAAACACCATATATTTT. The variable domain in full, with the rest retrieved from reference TRBV7-7 and TRBJ1-3, is GAGVSQSPRYKVTKRGQDVTLRCDPISSHATLYWYQQALGQGPEFLTYFNYEAQPDKSGLPSDRFSAERPEGSISTLTIQRTEQRDSAMYRCASSLGRGSGNTIYFGEGSWLTVV.